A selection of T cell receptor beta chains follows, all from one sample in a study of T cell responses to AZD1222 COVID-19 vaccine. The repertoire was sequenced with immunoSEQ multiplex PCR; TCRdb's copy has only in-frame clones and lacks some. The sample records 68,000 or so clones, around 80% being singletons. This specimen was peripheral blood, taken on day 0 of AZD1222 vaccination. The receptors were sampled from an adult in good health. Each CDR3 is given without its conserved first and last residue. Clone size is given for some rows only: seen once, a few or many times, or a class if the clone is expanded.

ASSYLRQGADYGYT	TRBV6-5	TRBJ1-2	few
ASSASNNEQF	TRBV18	TRBJ2-1	.
AWADRDAQPQH	TRBV30	TRBJ1-5	.
ASSPPGQRNTEAF	TRBV5-4	TRBJ1-1	.
ASMGGYGYT	TRBV28	TRBJ1-2	once
ASSQDRGTGNTIY	TRBV4-3	TRBJ1-3	.
ASNRGTNSPLH	TRBV28	TRBJ1-6	.
ASSFYGQYNEQF	TRBV27	TRBJ2-1	.
ASSPLRTGSTDTQY	TRBV18	TRBJ2-3	.
ASSPGGTSGNTIY	TRBV5-1	TRBJ1-3	once
ASSLAPSRAYEQY	TRBV7-9	TRBJ2-7	.
ASSSPTGGRKAF	TRBV6-5	TRBJ1-1	.
ATSREQGGYEY	TRBV15	TRBJ2-4	once
AWAEYSNQPQH	TRBV30	TRBJ1-5	few
ASSLEDRAAYEQY	TRBV5-1	TRBJ2-7	once
ASSPDRELYGYT	TRBV18	TRBJ1-2	.